Listed below are T cell receptor beta chains from one sample, sequenced in a study of technical replicates of blood from a handful of donors. Produced via immunoSEQ multiplex PCR; TCRdb's table is partial and in-frame only. The table has roughly 80,000 clones, 93% seen once; the top ten hold 0.2% to 0.25%. Sequenced input: T cells isolated from PBMCs. These receptor sequences come from a human donor in good health. Each CDR3 is given with its conserved first and last residue. A D gene is named only where the DNA matches it firmly. Clone size, where shown, is once, few, many, or a class for clones that have expanded.

size	V	D	J	DNA	CDR3
.	TRBV5-6	TRBD1	TRBJ1-2	TGTGCCAGCAGCTGGGGGACAGAAAACTATGGCTACACCTTC	CASSWGTENYGYTF
.	TRBV27	.	TRBJ1-1	TGTGCCAGCAGTTTATATTCGGGGGAGGAGAACACTGAAGCTTTCTTT	CASSLYSGEENTEAFF
.	TRBV15	.	TRBJ2-1	TGTGCCACCAGCGAGGAGCGGCAGTACTACAATGAGCAGTTCTTC	CATSEERQYYNEQFF
.	TRBV5-3	TRBD2	TRBJ2-2	TGTGCCAGAAGCTTAGCGGGAGCAAGTATCGGGGAGCTGTTTTTT	CARSLAGASIGELFF
.	TRBV11-3	TRBD1	TRBJ1-3	TGTGCCAGCAGCTCAGGACAGGGGGGACGAAACACCATATATTTT	CASSSGQGGRNTIYF
once	TRBV5-4	.	TRBJ1-5	TGTGCCAGCAGCCAGGGATTCAATCAGCCCCAGCATTTT	CASSQGFNQPQHF
.	TRBV27	.	TRBJ2-7	TGTGCCAGCAGTTCTAGCTCCTACGAGCAGTACTTC	CASSSSSYEQYF
once	TRBV2	.	TRBJ1-1	TGTGCCAGCAGTGACATGACGGGAGTGAACACTGAAGCTTTCTTT	CASSDMTGVNTEAFF
.	TRBV18	.	TRBJ1-4	TGTGCCAGCTCACTGATAGATGAAAAACTGTTTTTT	CASSLIDEKLFF
.	TRBV6-6	.	TRBJ2-1	TGTGCCACCCGGGGGAGCTCCTACAATGAGCAGTTCTTC	CATRGSSYNEQFF
.	TRBV7-8	.	TRBJ2-5	TGTGCCAGCAGCCCTCAGCAAGAGACCCAGTACTTC	CASSPQQETQYF
.	TRBV27	.	TRBJ2-1	TGTGCCAGCAGTTCGGTCGGAGCGGGCAGATTTGGGGAATCCTACAATGAGCAGTTCTTC	CASSSVGAGRFGESYNEQFF
.	TRBV7-8	TRBD2	TRBJ2-3	TGTGCCAGCAGCCGCAGACTAGCGGAGACAGATACGCAGTATTTT	CASSRRLAETDTQYF
once	TRBV28	.	TRBJ1-2	TGTGCCAGCAGTCTTTTTAGGGGAAAAGCGAATGGCTACACCTTC	CASSLFRGKANGYTF
.	TRBV11-2	TRBD2	TRBJ2-5	TGTGCCAGCAGCTTGACTAGCGGGAAAGAGACCCAGTACTTC	CASSLTSGKETQYF
.	TRBV19	.	TRBJ1-4	TGTGCCAGTAGTATCGCCAGGGTGAACGAAAAACTGTTTTTT	CASSIARVNEKLFF
.	TRBV27	TRBD1	TRBJ1-4	TGTGCCAGCAGTTTATTCAGACAGGGGGCCCGGGAAAAACTGTTTTTT	CASSLFRQGAREKLFF
.	TRBV7-8	.	TRBJ1-2	TGTGCCAGCAGCCCACTATCTGCCCGGACAGCTCGCACCTATGGCTACACCTTC	CASSPLSARTARTYGYTF
.	TRBV5-1	.	TRBJ2-1	TGCGCCAGCAGCTTGGGGACAGAGCAAAATGAGCAGTTCTTC	CASSLGTEQNEQFF
.	TRBV6-1	.	TRBJ2-7	TGTGCCAGCAGCGACAATCTAAGTTACGAGCAGTACTTC	CASSDNLSYEQYF
.	TRBV9	TRBD1	TRBJ2-7	TGTGCCAGCAGCGTAGGGACAGGGATTCAATACGAGCAGTACTTC	CASSVGTGIQYEQYF
.	TRBV7-9	.	TRBJ2-2	TGTGCCTTTTTGGGACTCACCGGGGAGCTGTTTTTT	CAFLGLTGELFF
.	TRBV2	TRBD1	TRBJ2-5	TGTGCCAGCAGATACACAGGGGTCCAAGAGACCCAGTACTTC	CASRYTGVQETQYF
.	TRBV11-3	TRBD2	TRBJ2-1	TGTGCCAGCAGCCCGGGGACTAGCGGGTTTTACAATGAGCAGTTCTTC	CASSPGTSGFYNEQFF
.	TRBV5-1	TRBD1	TRBJ1-1	TGCGCCAGCAGCTACTTACAGGGGAAACCCACTGAAGCTTTCTTT	CASSYLQGKPTEAFF
few	TRBV9	.	TRBJ1-1	TGTGCCAGCAGTCCTATGGGGACATCCTTTGTGGGCACTGAAGCTTTCTTT	CASSPMGTSFVGTEAFF
.	TRBV28	TRBD2	TRBJ2-1	TGTGCCAGCAGTTGGGGACTAGCGGGAGGAGGGTATGAGCAGTTCTTC	CASSWGLAGGGYEQFF
.	TRBV7-3	TRBD2	TRBJ2-2	TGTGCCAGCAGCTCTATAGCGGGGGAATTCACCGGGGAGCTGTTTTTT	CASSSIAGEFTGELFF
.	TRBV18	.	TRBJ1-6	TGTGCCAGCTCACGAACAGGGCCCGTCAATTCACCCCTCCACTTT	CASSRTGPVNSPLHF
.	TRBV5-6	.	TRBJ2-7	TGTGCCAGCAGCTTGGTCGGGACTGACTACGAGCAGTACTTC	CASSLVGTDYEQYF
.	TRBV5-1	.	TRBJ2-5	TGCGCCAGCAGCTTACGGCCAAATCTAGTTCAAGAGACCCAGTACTTC	CASSLRPNLVQETQYF
once	TRBV4-1	.	TRBJ1-1	TGCGCCAGCAGCCAGAACGTCAGGGACACTGAAGCTTTCTTT	CASSQNVRDTEAFF
once	TRBV27	.	TRBJ2-7	TGTGCCAGCAGCCGGACCCAGGGAAATGGTTACGAGCAGTACTTC	CASSRTQGNGYEQYF
.	TRBV29-1	.	TRBJ1-1	TGCAGCGCCCAAAGGCGGTTGAACACTGAAGCTTTCTTT	CSAQRRLNTEAFF
.	TRBV11-1	.	TRBJ2-7	TGTGCCAGCAGCGCCCTACCCTGGGAGCAGTACTTC	CASSALPWEQYF
.	TRBV11-3	TRBD1	TRBJ2-7	TGTGCCAGCAGCTTAGAGGGACAGGGACTCGCTAACTACGAGCAGTACTTC	CASSLEGQGLANYEQYF
once	TRBV4-1	.	TRBJ2-7	TGCGCCAGCAGCCAGGGACTGAGAAAATACGAGCAGTACTTC	CASSQGLRKYEQYF
.	TRBV19	.	TRBJ2-2	TGTGCCAGTAGTATTCAGGGTTCCACCGGGGAGCTGTTTTTT	CASSIQGSTGELFF
.	TRBV7-8	TRBD1	TRBJ2-1	TGTGCCAGCAGCACGGACAGGGGGGTCAATGAGCAGTTCTTC	CASSTDRGVNEQFF
.	TRBV5-1	.	TRBJ1-4	TGCGCCAGCAGCTTGGTAGGCGGGAATGAAAAACTGTTTTTT	CASSLVGGNEKLFF
few	TRBV5-4	.	TRBJ2-7	TGTGCCAGCAGCCCGCGGACTTCTAGCTCCTACGAGCAGTACTTC	CASSPRTSSSYEQYF
.	TRBV7-2	.	TRBJ2-2	TGTGCCAGCAGCCCTCAGGGGCGAGATACCGGGGAGCTGTTTTTT	CASSPQGRDTGELFF
.	TRBV5-1	TRBD1	TRBJ1-1	TGCGCCAGCAGGCAAGCTTACGGGAACAGGGGCGCAGAGAACACTGAAGCTTTCTTT	CASRQAYGNRGAENTEAFF
.	TRBV19	TRBD2	TRBJ2-7	TGTGCCAGTAGTGCCCCGGGACTAGCGGGAGCCTACGAGCAGTACTTC	CASSAPGLAGAYEQYF
.	TRBV5-5	TRBD2	TRBJ2-5	TGTGCCAGCAGCCACCTCGTAGAGCGGGGAGGTTCTGAGACCCAGTACTTC	CASSHLVERGGSETQYF
.	TRBV27	TRBD1	TRBJ1-1	TGTGCCAGCAGTTCAACTCCGGGGACAGGGAAGATTGAGGAGGCTTTCTTT	CASSSTPGTGKIEEAFF
.	TRBV19	TRBD1	TRBJ2-7	TGTGCCAGTAGGGAGACAGGGACCCTCTACGAGCAGTACTTC	CASRETGTLYEQYF
.	TRBV6-6	.	TRBJ2-7	TGTGCCAGCAGTTACTCTCTAGGGACTGGAACCTACGAGCAGTACTTC	CASSYSLGTGTYEQYF
.	TRBV5-6	TRBD2	TRBJ2-1	TGTGCCAGCAGCTTGATAGCGGGAGGGATGAATGAGCAGTTCTTC	CASSLIAGGMNEQFF
.	TRBV5-1	.	TRBJ1-5	TGCGCCAGCAGCTTGGAAGCAGGGAGGGGGCAGCCCCAGCATTTT	CASSLEAGRGQPQHF
.	TRBV29-1	.	TRBJ1-3	TGCAGCGTTGTGGTGGACTTCTCTGGAAACACCATATATTTT	CSVVVDFSGNTIYF
.	TRBV5-6	.	TRBJ1-2	TGTGCCAGCAGCTTGGGACTACAAACTAACTATGGCTACACCTTC	CASSLGLQTNYGYTF
.	TRBV6-1	.	TRBJ1-1	TGTGCCAGCATTTTTCAATACACTGAAGCTTTCTTT	CASIFQYTEAFF